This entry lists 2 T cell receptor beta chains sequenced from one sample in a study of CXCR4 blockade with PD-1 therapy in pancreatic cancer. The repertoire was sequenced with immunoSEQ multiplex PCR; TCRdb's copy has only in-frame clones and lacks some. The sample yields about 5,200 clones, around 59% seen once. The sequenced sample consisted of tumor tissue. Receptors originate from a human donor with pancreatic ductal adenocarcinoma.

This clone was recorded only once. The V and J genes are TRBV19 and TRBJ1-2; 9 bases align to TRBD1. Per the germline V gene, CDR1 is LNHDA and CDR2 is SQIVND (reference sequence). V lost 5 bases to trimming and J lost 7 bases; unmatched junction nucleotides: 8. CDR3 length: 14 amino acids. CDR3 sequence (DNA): TGTGCCAGTAGTCCAGACAGGGGGTTTGGTGGCTACACCTTC. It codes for CASSPDRGFGGYTF.

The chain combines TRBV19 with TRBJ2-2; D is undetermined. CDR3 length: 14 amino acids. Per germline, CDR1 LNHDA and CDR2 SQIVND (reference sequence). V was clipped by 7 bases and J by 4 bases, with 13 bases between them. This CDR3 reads CASIEASGTGELFF. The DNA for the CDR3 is TGTGCCAGTATAGAGGCTAGTGGCACCGGGGAGCTGTTTTTT.